The rows below give T cell receptor beta chains drawn from one sample of a study of monozygotic twins with cystic fibrosis. The protocol was immunoSEQ multiplex PCR, while the TCRdb copy is restricted to in-frame clones and leaves out a portion. The sample carries about 7,500 clones, 94% recorded once. Specimen: blood. Receptors were obtained from a boy younger than 10 with cystic fibrosis. Both conserved end residues are trimmed from each CDR3.

J,V,CDR3
TRBJ1-1,TRBV5-1,ASSLRQGVYTEAF
TRBJ2-6,TRBV5-1,ASSITSTGAGANVLT
TRBJ2-3,TRBV2,ASKNPAVTDTQY
TRBJ1-2,TRBV29-1,SVDSGGGYGYT
TRBJ2-6,TRBV2,ASSRGSGANVLT
TRBJ2-7,TRBV5-6,ASSLARDFSYEQY
TRBJ2-2,TRBV14,ASSQNEGPSTGELF
TRBJ2-3,TRBV4-3,ASSRRLLAGTSTDTQY
TRBJ1-2,TRBV5-1,ASSPAIVELYGYT
TRBJ2-1,TRBV7-6,ASSFIPTSGFSYNEQF
TRBJ1-5,TRBV5-1,ASSLSDLNQPQH
TRBJ2-5,TRBV11-2,ASTTTPAGGHGETQY
TRBJ2-3,TRBV7-2,ASSLARGTDTQY
TRBJ2-3,TRBV6-4,ASSPLPSGGDPTDTQY
TRBJ1-5,TRBV7-6,ASSLGGGYQPQH
TRBJ2-3,TRBV5-6,ASSFFLGSTDTQY
TRBJ1-3,TRBV7-3,ASSPNSGNTIY
TRBJ2-3,TRBV7-9,ASSLEVGRPITDTQY
TRBJ1-1,TRBV5-1,ASSDPGQVQLAF
TRBJ1-2,TRBV25-1,ASSGQGAPFYGYT
TRBJ2-3,TRBV13,ASKWGLAGITDTQY
TRBJ2-3,TRBV5-3,ARSLLRGRADTQY
TRBJ2-5,TRBV11-2,ASSLQPLKQETQY
TRBJ1-4,TRBV2,ASSPRDRGLETNEKLF
TRBJ2-2,TRBV6-5,ASSYSGTAAGELF
TRBJ2-7,TRBV12-5,ASGLGINSYEQY
TRBJ2-5,TRBV5-1,ASSPRAAQETQY